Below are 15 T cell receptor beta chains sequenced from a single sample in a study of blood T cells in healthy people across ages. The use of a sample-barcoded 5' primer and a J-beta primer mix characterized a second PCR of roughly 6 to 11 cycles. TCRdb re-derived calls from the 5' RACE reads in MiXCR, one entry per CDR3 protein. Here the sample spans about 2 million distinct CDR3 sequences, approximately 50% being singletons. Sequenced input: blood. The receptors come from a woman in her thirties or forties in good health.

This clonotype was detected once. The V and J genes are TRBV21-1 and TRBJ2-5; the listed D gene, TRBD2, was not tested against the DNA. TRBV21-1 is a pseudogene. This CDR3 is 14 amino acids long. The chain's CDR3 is CASSKVLAGETQYF. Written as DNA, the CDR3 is TGTGCCAGCAGCAAAGTACTAGCGGGAGAGACCCAGTACTTC.

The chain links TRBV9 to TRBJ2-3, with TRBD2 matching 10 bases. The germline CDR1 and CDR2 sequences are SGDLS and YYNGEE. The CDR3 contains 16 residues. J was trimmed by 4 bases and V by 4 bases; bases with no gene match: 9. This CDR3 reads CASSSRAGGPADTQYF. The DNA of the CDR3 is TGTGCCAGCAGCAGCCGAGCGGGGGGGCCAGCAGATACGCAGTATTTT.

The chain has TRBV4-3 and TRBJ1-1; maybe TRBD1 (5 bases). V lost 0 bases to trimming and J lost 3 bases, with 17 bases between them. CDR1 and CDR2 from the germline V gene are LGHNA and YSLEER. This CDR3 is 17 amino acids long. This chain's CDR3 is CASSQDHEGAHDTEAFF. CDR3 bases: TGCGCCAGCAGCCAAGATCATGAAGGGGCGCACGACACTGAAGCTTTCTTT.

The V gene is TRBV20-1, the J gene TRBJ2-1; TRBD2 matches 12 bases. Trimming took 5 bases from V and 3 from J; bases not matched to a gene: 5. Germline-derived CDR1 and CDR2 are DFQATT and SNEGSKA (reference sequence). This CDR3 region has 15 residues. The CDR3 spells CSAEATSGGYNEQFF. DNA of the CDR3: TGCAGTGCTGAAGCGACTAGCGGGGGCTACAATGAGCAGTTCTTC.

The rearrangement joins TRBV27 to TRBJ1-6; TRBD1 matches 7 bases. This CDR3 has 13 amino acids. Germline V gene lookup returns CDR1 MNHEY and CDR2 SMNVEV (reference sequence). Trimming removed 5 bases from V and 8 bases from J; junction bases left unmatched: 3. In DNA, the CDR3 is TGTGCCAGCAGTCACAGGGGTGATTCACCCCTCCACTTT. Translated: CASSHRGDSPLHF.

CDR3 residues: CASSIAGGRENIQYF. The DNA of the CDR3 is TGTGCCAGCTCAATAGCGGGGGGCCGAGAAAACATTCAGTACTTC. This chain connects TRBV18 to TRBJ2-4; 10 bases fit TRBD2. Germline-derived CDR1 and CDR2 are KGHSH and LQKENI. The CDR3 loop spans 15 amino acids. The junction had 6 bases not matched to a gene; V was cut back by 5 bases and J by 5 bases.

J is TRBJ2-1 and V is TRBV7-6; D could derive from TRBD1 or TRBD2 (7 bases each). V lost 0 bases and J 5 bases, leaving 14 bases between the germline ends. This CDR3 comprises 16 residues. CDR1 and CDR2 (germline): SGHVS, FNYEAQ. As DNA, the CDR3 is TGTGCCAGCAGCTTAGCGGGGGAGGGGGCCAACAATGAGCAGTTCTTC. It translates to CASSLAGEGANNEQFF.

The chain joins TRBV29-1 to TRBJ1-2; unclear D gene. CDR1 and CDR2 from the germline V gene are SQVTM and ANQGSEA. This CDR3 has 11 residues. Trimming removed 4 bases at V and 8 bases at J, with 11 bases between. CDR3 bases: TGCAGCGTTGCAGCGCCGAGGGGCTACACCTTC. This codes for CSVAAPRGYTF.

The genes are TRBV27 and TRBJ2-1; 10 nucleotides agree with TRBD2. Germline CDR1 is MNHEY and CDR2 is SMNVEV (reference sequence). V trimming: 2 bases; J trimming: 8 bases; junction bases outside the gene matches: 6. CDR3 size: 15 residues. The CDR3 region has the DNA TGTGCCAGCAGTTTACTGAGAGCGGGGGGGGATGAGCAGTTCTTC. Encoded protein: CASSLLRAGGDEQFF.

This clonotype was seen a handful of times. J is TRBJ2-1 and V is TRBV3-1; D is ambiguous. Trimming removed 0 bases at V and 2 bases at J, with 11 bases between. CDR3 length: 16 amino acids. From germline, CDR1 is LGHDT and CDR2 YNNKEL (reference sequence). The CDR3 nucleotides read TGTGCCAGCAGCCAAGAGATCTCCGTGACCTACAATGAGCAGTTCTTC. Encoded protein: CASSQEISVTYNEQFF.

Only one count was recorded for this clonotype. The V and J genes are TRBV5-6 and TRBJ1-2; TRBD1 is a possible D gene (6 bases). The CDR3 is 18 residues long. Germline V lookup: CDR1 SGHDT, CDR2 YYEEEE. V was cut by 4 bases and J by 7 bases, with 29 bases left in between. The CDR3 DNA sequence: TGTGCCAGCAGCCCGGATGTTAGTTCCGGGACAAGGTTTGGTGGCTACACCTTC. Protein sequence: CASSPDVSSGTRFGGYTF. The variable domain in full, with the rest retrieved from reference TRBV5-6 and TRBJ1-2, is DAGVTQSPTHLIKTRGQQVTLRCSPKSGHDTVSWYQQALGQGPQFIFQYYEEEERQRGNFPDRFSGHQFPNYSSELNVNALLLGDSALYLCASSPDVSSGTRFGGYTFGSGTRLTVV.

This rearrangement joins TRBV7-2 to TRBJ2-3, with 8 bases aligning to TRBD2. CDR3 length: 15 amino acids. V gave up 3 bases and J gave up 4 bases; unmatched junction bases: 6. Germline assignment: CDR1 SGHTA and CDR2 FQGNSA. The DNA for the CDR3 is TGTGCCAGCAGCTTCCAGCGGGGGCTTGCAGATACGCAGTATTTT. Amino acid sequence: CASSFQRGLADTQYF.

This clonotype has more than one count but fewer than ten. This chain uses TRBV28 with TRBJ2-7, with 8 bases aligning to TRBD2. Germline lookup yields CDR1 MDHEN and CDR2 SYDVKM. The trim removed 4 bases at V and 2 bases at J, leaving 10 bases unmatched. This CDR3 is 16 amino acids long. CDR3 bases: TGTGCCAGCAGTTCCCGCGTTAGCGGGACAACCTACGAGCAGTACTTC. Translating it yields CASSSRVSGTTYEQYF. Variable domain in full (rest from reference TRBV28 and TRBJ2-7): DVKVTQSSRYLVKRTGEKVFLECVQDMDHENMFWYRQDPGLGLRLIYFSYDVKMKEKGDIPEGYSVSREKKERFSLILESASTNQTSMYLCASSSRVSGTTYEQYFGPGTRLTVT.

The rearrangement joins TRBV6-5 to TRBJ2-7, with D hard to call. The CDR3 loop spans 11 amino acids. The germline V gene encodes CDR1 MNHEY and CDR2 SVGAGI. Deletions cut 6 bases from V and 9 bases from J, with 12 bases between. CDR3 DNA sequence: TGTGCCAGCAGACAGAAGGGCGGGCAGTACTTC. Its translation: CASRQKGGQYF.

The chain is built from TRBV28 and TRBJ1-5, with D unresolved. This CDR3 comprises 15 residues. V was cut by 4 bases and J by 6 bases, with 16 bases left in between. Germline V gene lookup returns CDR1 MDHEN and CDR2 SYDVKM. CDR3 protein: CASSYRGVSVQPQHF. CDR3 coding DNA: TGTGCCAGCAGTTACCGGGGAGTATCAGTTCAGCCCCAGCATTTT.